These 21 T cell receptor beta chains came from one sample sequenced in a study of blood T cells in healthy people across ages. A J-beta primer mix and a sample-barcoded 5' primer were used in a second PCR of roughly 6 to 11 cycles. TCRdb re-derived calls from the 5' RACE reads in MiXCR, one entry per CDR3 protein. Found here are around 1.1 million distinct CDR3 sequences, more than 30% of them singletons; the top ten hold 13%. The specimen sequenced was blood. These receptors came from a man younger than 35 in good health.

The J gene is TRBJ1-5, the V gene TRBV7-9; D uncertain. The CDR3 is 14 amino acids. Germline CDR1 is SEHNR and CDR2 is FQNEAQ (reference sequence). The V and J ends lost 4 bases and 5 bases respectively, with 12 bases between them. The CDR3 DNA follows: TGTGCCAGCAGCTCCTGGGAACCCGATCAGCCCCAGCATTTT. Its protein is CASSSWEPDQPQHF.

Concerning this clonotype: A much larger clone lies a single base off, so this may be a read error. V and J are TRBV10-2 and TRBJ1-1; D is ambiguous. CDR3 length equals 16 residues. Germline V gives CDR1 WSHSY, CDR2 SAAADI. CDR3 sequence reads: CAGSEFPRRMNTEAFF. As DNA, the CDR3 is TGCGCCGGCAGTGAGTTCCCGAGGAGGATGAACACTGAAGCTTTCTTT.

V and J are TRBV12-3 or TRBV12-4 and TRBJ1-2; D is unresolved. This CDR3 has 11 residues. V dropped 6 bases and J dropped 8 bases, with 10 bases sitting between them. CDR3 in amino acids: CASSPNGGYTF. For the CDR3, the DNA is TGTGCCAGCAGCCCAAACGGGGGCTACACCTTC.

With respect to this clonotype: Germline and junction disagree at one end, which may indicate a read error. The chain joins TRBV28 to TRBJ1-2, with TRBD1 as a possible D gene (6 bases). Germline values: CDR1 MDHEN, CDR2 SYDVKM. The CDR3 is made up of 14 amino acids. The CDR3 protein is CVSSLGHLTYGYTF. The CDR3 DNA sequence: TGTGTCAGCAGTTTGGGACACCTAACATATGGCTACACCTTC.

The J gene is TRBJ2-5, the V gene TRBV7-2; D is unclear. V lost 5 bases and J lost 14, with 24 bases in between. The CDR3 is made up of 14 amino acids. CDR1 and CDR2 (germline): SGHTA, FQGNSA. CDR3 nucleotide sequence: TGTGCCAGCAGCATCAGGCGTGGAGACAATGAGCACTACTTC. This gives the protein CASSIRRGDNEHYF. The variable domain in full, with the rest retrieved from reference TRBV7-2 and TRBJ2-5, is GAGVSQSPSNKVTEKGKDVELRCDPISGHTALYWYRQSLGQGLEFLIYFQGNSAPDKSGLPSDRFSAERTGGSVSTLTIQRTQQEDSAVYLCASSIRRGDNEHYFGPGTRLLVL.

This clonotype was detected once. At one boundary the junction diverges from the germline segment, which might be a read error. The chain couples TRBV25-1 to TRBJ1-1; D remains ambiguous. The CDR3 runs 13 residues. Germline values: CDR1 MGHDK, CDR2 SYGVNS. CDR3 residues: CASSVRENTEVFF. CDR3 nucleotides: TGTGCCAGCAGTGTACGGGAGAACACTGAAGTTTTCTTT.

The chain employs TRBV20-1 and TRBJ2-5; no clear D. The DNA end is more similar to TRBJ2-1, so the J call may be wrong. There are 14 residues in the CDR3. Per germline, CDR1 DFQATT and CDR2 SNEGSKA (reference sequence). CDR3 in DNA: TGCAGTGCTAGGGACCGAAGGATACAAGAGACCCAGTTCTTC. Residues: CSARDRRIQETQFF.

The V and J genes are TRBV6-2 or TRBV6-3 and TRBJ2-7; D remains unclear. The V and J ends lost 8 bases and 3 bases respectively, with 17 bases between them. There are 14 residues in the CDR3. CDR1 is MNHEY and CDR2 is SVGEGT in the germline V gene. The CDR3 bases are TGTGCCAGCGGTCGCAGTTCAGAAATCTACGAGCAGTACTTC. Residues: CASGRSSEIYEQYF.

The V call is TRBV12-3 or TRBV12-4, the J call TRBJ1-5; D is perhaps TRBD1 (6 bases). There are 14 residues in the CDR3. V was cut by 6 bases and J by 7 bases, with 16 bases left in between. CDR3 coding DNA: TGTGCCAGCAGCAGACAGGCTCGGTACCAGCCCCAGCATTTT. Translating it yields CASSRQARYQPQHF.

In this sample, this clonotype turned up a few times. The genes are TRBV3-1 and TRBJ1-5; 7 positions match TRBD1. The CDR3 has 15 amino acids. Germline CDR1 LGHDT, CDR2 YNNKEL (reference sequence). Trimming removed 4 bases from V and 0 bases from J; junction bases left unmatched: 3. The CDR3 loop reads CASSRGQNSNQPQHF. The CDR3 DNA follows: TGTGCCAGCAGCCGGGGACAGAATAGCAATCAGCCCCAGCATTTT. Complete variable domain (other parts from reference TRBV3-1 and TRBJ1-5): DTAVSQTPKYLVTQMGNDKSIKCEQNLGHDTMYWYKQDSKKFLKIMFSYNNKELIINETVPNRFSPKSPDKAHLNLHINSLELGDSAVYFCASSRGQNSNQPQHFGDGTRLSIL.

The chain's CDR3 is CATSREQGGNTIYF. In nucleotides, the CDR3 is TGTGCCACCAGCAGGGAACAGGGTGGAAACACCATATATTTT. The rearrangement uses TRBV15 and TRBJ1-3; D may be TRBD1 (6 bases). The CDR3 covers 14 residues. Germline-derived CDR1 and CDR2 are LNHNV and YYDKDF (reference sequence). V lost 3 bases and J 3 bases, leaving 9 bases between the germline ends.

V usage is TRBV21-1 and J usage is TRBJ1-2; the D call TRBD1 from the table was never checked on the DNA. TRBV21-1 is designated a pseudogene. This CDR3 has 15 amino acids. Written as DNA, the CDR3 is TGTGCCAGCAGCAACGGAGTAACAGGGGTTCACGGCTACACCTTC. This encodes CASSNGVTGVHGYTF.

The chain employs TRBV27 and TRBJ2-1; no firm D call. The V gene lost 8 bases and the J gene lost 5 bases, with 7 bases spanning the gap. This CDR3 has 11 amino acids. Germline V gene lookup returns CDR1 MNHEY and CDR2 SMNVEV (reference sequence). CDR3 sequence: CASHDNNEQFF. The CDR3 DNA reads as TGTGCCAGCCATGACAACAATGAGCAGTTCTTC.

Here the CDR3 reads CSVKPGLAETGELFF. The CDR3 DNA reads as TGCAGCGTTAAACCGGGACTAGCAGAAACCGGGGAGCTGTTTTTT. The rearrangement joins TRBV29-1 to TRBJ2-2; 9 bases are shared with TRBD2. The CDR3 is 15 residues long. Losses at the gene ends were 5 bases for V and 5 bases for J; bases not matched to a gene: 9. The V gene's germline CDR1 is SQVTM and CDR2 ANQGSEA.

This clonotype was recorded only once. V usage is TRBV20-1 and J usage is TRBJ1-6, with a weak D call TRBD1 (6 bases). V lost 4 bases and J lost 7, with 17 bases in between. Germline loops: CDR1 DFQATT, CDR2 SNEGSKA (reference sequence). The CDR3 spans 15 residues. Here the CDR3 reads CSATGPGGQNSPLHF. In nucleotides, the CDR3 is TGCAGTGCTACAGGGCCTGGGGGCCAGAATTCACCCCTCCACTTT.

This rearrangement joins TRBV10-3 to TRBJ1-1; 8 bases align to TRBD1. The CDR3 sequence is 14 residues long. Germline CDR1 and CDR2: ENHRY and SYGVKD. Trimming cost V 6 bases and J 8 bases; bases outside gene matches: 11. In DNA, the CDR3 is TGTGCCATCAGAGCATCAGGGGGCGCCTCAGAAGCTTTCTTT. It is translated as CAIRASGGASEAFF.

A word on this clonotype: A junction boundary mismatches the germline segment, possibly from a read error. This chain links TRBV7-2 with TRBJ2-1, with TRBD1 matching 8 bases. This CDR3 is 15 amino acids long. Germline lookup yields CDR1 SGHTA and CDR2 FQGNSA. The CDR3 loop reads CASSFRDRRDNERFF. The DNA of the CDR3 is TGTGCCAGCAGCTTTAGGGACAGGCGCGACAATGAGCGGTTCTTC.

This clonotype was detected a few times. This chain links TRBV27 with TRBJ2-5; 10 nucleotides agree with TRBD2. The CDR3 is made up of 15 amino acids. The germline CDR1 and CDR2 sequences are MNHEY and SMNVEV (reference sequence). V lost 5 bases and J lost 5; bases outside the gene matches: 8. In DNA form, the CDR3 reads TGTGCCAGCAGTCCCCTACTAGCGGGGCATGAGACCCAGTACTTC. It specifies CASSPLLAGHETQYF.

There are a few counts of this clonotype. The J gene is TRBJ1-2, the V gene TRBV25-1; D gene uncertain. Trimming removed 6 bases at V and 8 bases at J, with 16 bases between. The CDR3 totals 13 residues. Per the germline V gene, CDR1 is MGHDK and CDR2 is SYGVNS. CDR3 protein: CASSPKWVEGYTF. CDR3 coding DNA: TGTGCCAGCAGCCCCAAGTGGGTGGAAGGCTACACCTTC.

The chain is built from TRBV7-2 and TRBJ2-3, with TRBD1 identical over 7 bases. J lost 1 base, V lost 5 bases, and 3 bases had no gene match. The length of the CDR3 is 14 residues. The germline CDR1 and CDR2 sequences are SGHTA and FQGNSA. CDR3 in DNA: TGTGCCAGCAGCACAGGGGTAGGCACAGATACGCAGTATTTT. This sequence encodes CASSTGVGTDTQYF.

This clonotype occurred once. The CDR3 DNA follows: TGCGCCAGCAGCCGTGCCCAGTACAGGCATTGGAACAATGAGCAGTACTTC. It is translated as CASSRAQYRHWNNEQYF. The chain combines TRBV4-1 with TRBJ2-7; a possible D gene is TRBD1 (5 bases). Germline V gene sequence: CDR1 MGHRA, CDR2 YSYEKL. The CDR3 runs to 17 residues. The V gene lost 4 bases and the J gene lost 7 bases, with 26 bases spanning the gap.